Each of the 9 T cell receptor beta chains below was sequenced from the same sample in a study of T cells in Graves' hyperthyroidism and ophthalmopathy. TCR beta CDR3 sequences were amplified from RNA transcripts. RT-PCR in the first round (using the HTBI primer set) targeted the TCR CDR3. Via MiXCR, TCRdb re-called the multiplex PCR reads, giving one row per CDR3 protein. The data hold roughly 800,000 distinct CDR3 sequences, with 38% observed a single time. The specimen was blood. The source of these receptors is a man younger than 35 with Graves' hyperthyroidism.

The chain employs TRBV5-1 and TRBJ1-1; D is unresolved. The V gene's germline CDR1 is SGHRS and CDR2 YFSETQ. Trimming shortened V by 0 bases and J by 0 bases, and 9 bases separated the two germline ends. CDR3 size: 15 residues. The CDR3 nucleotides read TGCGCCAGCAGCTTGGAGGTCTTCATGAACACTGAAGCTTTCTTT. It translates to CASSLEVFMNTEAFF.

This clonotype was counted a few times. Sequence at one end of the junction differs from germline and may be a read error. The J gene is TRBJ1-4, the V gene TRBV7-2, with D perhaps TRBD1 (6 bases). In germline, CDR1 is SGHTA, CDR2 FQGNSA. This CDR3 has 13 amino acids. The CDR3 protein is CASMGGADEKLFF. The DNA for the CDR3 is TGCGCCAGCATGGGGGGGGCGGATGAAAAACTGTTTTTT.

The J gene is TRBJ2-2, the V gene TRBV15; 7 bases agree with TRBD2. Trimming took 3 bases from V and 6 from J; bases not matched to a gene: 13. The CDR3 is 17 amino acids. In germline, CDR1 is LNHNV, CDR2 YYDKDF (reference sequence). The CDR3 region is CATSSQGAGDPPGELFF. The CDR3 coding sequence is TGTGCCACCAGCAGCCAAGGGGCGGGAGACCCACCCGGGGAGCTGTTTTTT.

This clonotype appeared a few times. This chain links TRBV9 with TRBJ2-5; D gene unclear. With 4 bases removed from V and 4 bases from J, the gap between germline ends came to 8 bases. From germline, CDR1 is SGDLS and CDR2 YYNGEE. The CDR3 sequence is 12 residues long. Here the CDR3 reads CASSHGRETQYF. Here the CDR3 DNA reads TGTGCCAGCAGCCATGGCAGAGAGACCCAGTACTTC.

The table lists this clonotype with a few counts. V and J are TRBV7-2 and TRBJ2-6, with no clear D. This CDR3 spans 16 amino acids. Germline V gene sequence: CDR1 SGHTA, CDR2 FQGNSA. V shed 5 bases and J shed 4 bases, with 15 bases lying between them. CDR3 region: CASSTEKGTGANVLTF. Written as DNA, the CDR3 is TGTGCCAGCAGCACAGAAAAGGGAACCGGGGCCAACGTCCTGACTTTC.

This clonotype was counted at least ten times. This rearrangement joins TRBV7-9 to TRBJ2-7, with TRBD2 identical over 8 bases. CDR3 size: 14 residues. Looked up from germline, CDR1 is SEHNR and CDR2 is FQNEAQ (reference sequence). The V and J ends lost 5 bases and 2 bases, in that order; junction bases with no gene match: 5. CDR3 loop: CASSPPGGPYEQYF. CDR3 nucleotide sequence: TGTGCCAGCAGCCCGCCGGGGGGGCCCTACGAGCAGTACTTC.

This chain links TRBV11-1 with TRBJ1-1, with 7 nucleotides matching TRBD1. The CDR3 sequence is 14 residues long. The V gene end was trimmed by 7 bases and the J gene end by 6 bases; junction bases not matched to a gene: 11. The germline V gene encodes CDR1 SGHAT and CDR2 FQDESV (reference sequence). The DNA for the CDR3 is TGTGCCAGCACCGACAGGGTTATAGTGTCTGAAGCTTTCTTT. As protein: CASTDRVIVSEAFF.

The chain recombines TRBV29-1 with TRBJ1-3, with TRBD1 as a possible D gene (6 bases). V was clipped by 4 bases and J by 4 bases, with 11 bases between them. The CDR3 runs 13 residues. Germline V lookup: CDR1 SQVTM, CDR2 ANQGSEA. CDR3 nucleotides: TGCAGCGTTGTACAGGGAAGAGGAAACACCATATATTTT. This encodes CSVVQGRGNTIYF.

This clonotype was recorded a few times. The rearrangement links TRBV10-3 to TRBJ2-2; 13 bases map to TRBD2. This CDR3 spans 14 amino acids. Per germline, CDR1 ENHRY and CDR2 SYGVKD. Trimming at V came to 8 bases and at J to 4 bases, leaving 1 base not matched to a gene. This chain's CDR3 is CAIRLAGGTGELFF. Here the CDR3 DNA reads TGTGCCATCCGACTAGCGGGGGGCACCGGGGAGCTGTTTTTT.